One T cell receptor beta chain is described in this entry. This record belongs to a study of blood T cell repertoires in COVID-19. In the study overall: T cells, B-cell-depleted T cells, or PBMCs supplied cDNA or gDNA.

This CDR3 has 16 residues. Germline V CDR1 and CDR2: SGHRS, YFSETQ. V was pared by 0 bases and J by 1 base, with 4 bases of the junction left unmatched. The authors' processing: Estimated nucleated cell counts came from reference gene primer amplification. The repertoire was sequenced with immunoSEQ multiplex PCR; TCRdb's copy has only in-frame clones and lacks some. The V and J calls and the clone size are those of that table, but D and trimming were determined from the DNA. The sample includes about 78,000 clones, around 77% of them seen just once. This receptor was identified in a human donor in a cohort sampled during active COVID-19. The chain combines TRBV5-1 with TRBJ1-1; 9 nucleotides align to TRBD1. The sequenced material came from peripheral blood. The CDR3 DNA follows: TGCGCCAGCAGCTTGGGGACAGGGGTGAAGAACACTGAAGCTTTCTTT. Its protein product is CASSLGTGVKNTEAFF.